These 5 T cell receptor beta chains share one sample of origin, sequenced in a study of PD-L1 blockade in urothelial cancer. The assay was immunoSEQ multiplex PCR, and TCRdb's table has in-frame clones only and misses some. This sample has around 53,000 clones, with over 75% found just once. The sequenced sample was PBMCs, obtained around atezolizumab (anti-PD-L1) treatment. Receptors were obtained from a man aged 35-49 years with urothelial cancer.

The gene calls are TRBV27 and TRBJ1-1; 7 bases are shared with TRBD1. CDR1 MNHEY and CDR2 SMNVEV come from the germline V gene (reference sequence). J was trimmed by 2 bases and V by 5 bases; bases with no gene match: 8. CDR3 length equals 15 residues. CDR3 sequence (DNA): TGTGCCAGCAGTCTCCTCAGGGGGTTTAACACTGAAGCTTTCTTT. This sequence encodes CASSLLRGFNTEAFF.

V usage is TRBV19 and J usage is TRBJ2-2, with 7 nucleotides matching TRBD2. Germline CDR1 reads LNHDA; CDR2 reads SQIVND (reference sequence). V lost 8 bases to trimming and J lost 3 bases; unmatched junction nucleotides: 6. The length of the CDR3 is 14 residues. CDR3 in amino acids: CASGSGIHTGELFF. The CDR3 DNA follows: TGTGCCAGTGGGAGCGGGATACACACCGGGGAGCTGTTTTTT.

V is TRBV5-5 and J is TRBJ2-3; TRBD2 aligns across 8 bases. CDR3 length: 15 amino acids. Germline V gives CDR1 SGHKS, CDR2 YYEKEE (reference sequence). With 3 bases clipped from V and 1 base from J, the junction kept 4 bases outside the gene matches. This chain's CDR3 is CASSSTSGRTDTQYF. CDR3 nucleotide sequence: TGTGCCAGCAGCTCCACTAGCGGACGCACAGATACGCAGTATTTT.

V usage is TRBV27 and J usage is TRBJ2-7; 8 bases align to TRBD1. Germline loops: CDR1 MNHEY, CDR2 SMNVEV (reference sequence). V lost 6 bases, J lost 1 base, and 11 bases stayed unmatched. The CDR3 totals 16 residues. The CDR3 DNA reads as TGTGCCAGCAGATCCTCAAGACAGGGGCTATCCTACGAGCAGTACTTC. Amino acid sequence: CASRSSRQGLSYEQYF.

This clone has just a few counts. The chain carries TRBV5-1 and TRBJ1-1; D gene unclear. The germline V and J ends were trimmed by 0 bases and 3 bases, with 3 bases remaining between them. CDR1 and CDR2 from the germline V gene are SGHRS and YFSETQ. This CDR3 spans 12 amino acids. CDR3 sequence: CASSLGDTEAFF. Written as DNA, the CDR3 is TGCGCCAGCAGCTTGGGAGACACTGAAGCTTTCTTT.